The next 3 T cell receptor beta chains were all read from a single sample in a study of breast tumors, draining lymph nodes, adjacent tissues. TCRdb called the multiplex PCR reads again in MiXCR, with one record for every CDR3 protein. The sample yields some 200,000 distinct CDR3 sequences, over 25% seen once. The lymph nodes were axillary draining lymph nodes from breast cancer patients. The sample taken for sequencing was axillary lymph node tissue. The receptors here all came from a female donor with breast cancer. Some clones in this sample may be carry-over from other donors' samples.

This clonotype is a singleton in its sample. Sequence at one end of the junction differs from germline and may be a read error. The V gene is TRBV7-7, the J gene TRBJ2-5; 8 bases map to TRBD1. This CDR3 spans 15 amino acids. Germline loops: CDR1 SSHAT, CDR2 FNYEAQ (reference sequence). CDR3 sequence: CASSSTHRGTETQYF. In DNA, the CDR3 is TGTGCTAGCAGCTCGACTCACAGGGGGACAGAGACCCAGTACTTC.

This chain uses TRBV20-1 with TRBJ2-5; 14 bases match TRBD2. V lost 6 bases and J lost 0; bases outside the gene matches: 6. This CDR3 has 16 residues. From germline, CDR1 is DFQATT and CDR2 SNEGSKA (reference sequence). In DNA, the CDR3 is TGCAGTGCCAGACTAGCGGGAGGGCCGTACCAAGAGACCCAGTACTTC. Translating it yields CSARLAGGPYQETQYF.

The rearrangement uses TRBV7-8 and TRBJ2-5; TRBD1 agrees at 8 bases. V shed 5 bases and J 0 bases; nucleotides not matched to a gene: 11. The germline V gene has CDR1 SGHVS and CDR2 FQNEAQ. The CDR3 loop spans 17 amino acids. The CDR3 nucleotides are TGTGCCAGCAGCGCCCGCGGGGCAGGGGGCAACCAAGAGACCCAGTACTTC. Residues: CASSARGAGGNQETQYF. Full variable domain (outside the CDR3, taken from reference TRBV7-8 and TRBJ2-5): GAGVSQSPRYKVAKRGQDVALRCDPISGHVSLFWYQQALGQGPEFLTYFQNEAQLDKSGLPSDRFFAERPEGSVSTLKIQRTQQEDSAVYLCASSARGAGGNQETQYFGPGTRLLVL.